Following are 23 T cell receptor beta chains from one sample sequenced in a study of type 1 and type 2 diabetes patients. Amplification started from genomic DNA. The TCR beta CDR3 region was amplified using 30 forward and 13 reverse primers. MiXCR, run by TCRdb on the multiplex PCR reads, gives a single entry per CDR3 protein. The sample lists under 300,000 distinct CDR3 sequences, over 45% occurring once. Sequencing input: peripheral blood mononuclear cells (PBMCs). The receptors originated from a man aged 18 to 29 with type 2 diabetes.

CDR3 DNA sequence: TGCGCCAGCAGCTTGGGGACAGCAAATAATTCACCCCTCCACTTT. Translation gives CASSLGTANNSPLHF. This chain uses TRBV5-1 with TRBJ1-6; TRBD1 might be the D (6 bases). Trimming took off 0 bases at V and 5 bases at J, with 9 bases between the two ends. There are 15 residues in the CDR3. CDR1 is SGHRS, CDR2 YFSETQ, per germline.

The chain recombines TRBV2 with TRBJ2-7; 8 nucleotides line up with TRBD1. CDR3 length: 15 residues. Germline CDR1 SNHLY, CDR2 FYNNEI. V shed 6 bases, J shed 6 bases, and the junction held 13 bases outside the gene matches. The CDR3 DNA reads TGTGCCAGCAGCTTAGGAGGACAGGGTTTTTCCGAGCAGTACTTC. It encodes CASSLGGQGFSEQYF.

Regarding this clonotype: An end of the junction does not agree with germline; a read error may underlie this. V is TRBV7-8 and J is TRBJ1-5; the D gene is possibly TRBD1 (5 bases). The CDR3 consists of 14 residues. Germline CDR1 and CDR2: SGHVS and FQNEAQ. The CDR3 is CAGSLREGLQPQHF. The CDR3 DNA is TGTGCCGGCAGCCTAAGGGAGGGGCTTCAGCCCCAGCATTTT.

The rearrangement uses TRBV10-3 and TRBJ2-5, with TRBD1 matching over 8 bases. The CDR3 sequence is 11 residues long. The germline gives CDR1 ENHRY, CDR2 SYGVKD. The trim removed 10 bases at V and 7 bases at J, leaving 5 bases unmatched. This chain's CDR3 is CATQGATTQYF. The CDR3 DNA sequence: TGTGCCACCCAGGGGGCAACGACCCAGTACTTC.

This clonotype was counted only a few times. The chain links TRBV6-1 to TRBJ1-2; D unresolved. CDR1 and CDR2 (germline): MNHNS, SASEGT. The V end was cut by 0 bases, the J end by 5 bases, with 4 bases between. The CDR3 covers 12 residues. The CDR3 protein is CASSEAKYGYTF. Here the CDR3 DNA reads TGTGCCAGCAGTGAAGCGAAGTATGGCTACACCTTC.

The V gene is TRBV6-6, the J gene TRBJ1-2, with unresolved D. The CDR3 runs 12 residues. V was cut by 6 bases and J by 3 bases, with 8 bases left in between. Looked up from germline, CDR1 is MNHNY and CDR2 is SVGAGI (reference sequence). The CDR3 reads CASSPEYYGYTF. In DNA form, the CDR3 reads TGTGCCAGCAGCCCAGAGTACTATGGCTACACCTTC.

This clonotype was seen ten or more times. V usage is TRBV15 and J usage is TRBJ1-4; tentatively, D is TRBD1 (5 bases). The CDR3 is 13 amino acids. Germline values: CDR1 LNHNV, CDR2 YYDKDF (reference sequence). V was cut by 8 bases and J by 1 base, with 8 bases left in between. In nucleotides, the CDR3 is TGTGCCACCCGGGGGAGAACTAATGAAAAACTGTTTTTT. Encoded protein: CATRGRTNEKLFF.

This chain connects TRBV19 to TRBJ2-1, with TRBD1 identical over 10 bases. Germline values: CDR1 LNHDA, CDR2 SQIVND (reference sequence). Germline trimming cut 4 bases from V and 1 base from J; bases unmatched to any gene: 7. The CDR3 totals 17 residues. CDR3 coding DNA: TGTGCCAGTAGTACCTCAAGGGACAGGGGTTCCTACAATGAGCAGTTCTTC. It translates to CASSTSRDRGSYNEQFF.

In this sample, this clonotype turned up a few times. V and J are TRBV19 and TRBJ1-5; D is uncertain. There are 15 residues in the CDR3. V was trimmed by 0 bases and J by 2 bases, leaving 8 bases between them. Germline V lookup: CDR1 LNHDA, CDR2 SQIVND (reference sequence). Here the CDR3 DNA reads TGTGCCAGTAGTATAGATTCGCCAGGCAATCAGCCCCAGCATTTT. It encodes CASSIDSPGNQPQHF. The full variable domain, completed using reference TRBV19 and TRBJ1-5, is DGGITQSPKYLFRKEGQNVTLSCEQNLNHDAMYWYRQDPGQGLRLIYYSQIVNDFQKGDIAEGYSVSREKKESFPLTVTSAQKNPTAFYLCASSIDSPGNQPQHFGDGTRLSIL.

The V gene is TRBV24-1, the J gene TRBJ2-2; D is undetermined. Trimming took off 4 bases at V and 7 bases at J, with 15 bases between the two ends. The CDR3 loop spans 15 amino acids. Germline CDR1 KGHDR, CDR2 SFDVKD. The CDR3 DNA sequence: TGTGCCACCAGTGACCCAGGTAGTCGACGCGGGGAGCTGTTTTTT. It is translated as CATSDPGSRRGELFF.

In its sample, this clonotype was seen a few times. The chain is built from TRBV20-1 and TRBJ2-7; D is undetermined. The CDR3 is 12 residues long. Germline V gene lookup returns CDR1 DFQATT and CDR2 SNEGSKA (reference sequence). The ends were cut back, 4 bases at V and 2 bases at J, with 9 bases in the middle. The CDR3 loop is CSANPGPYEQYF. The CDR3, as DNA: TGCAGTGCTAATCCTGGACCCTACGAGCAGTACTTC.

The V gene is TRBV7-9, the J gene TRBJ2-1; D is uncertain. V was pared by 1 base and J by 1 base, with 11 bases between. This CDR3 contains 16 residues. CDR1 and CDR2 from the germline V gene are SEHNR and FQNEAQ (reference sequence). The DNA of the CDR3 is TGTGCCAGCAGCTTAGTGAGTGAGGAGTCCTACAATGAGCAGTTCTTC. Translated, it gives CASSLVSEESYNEQFF. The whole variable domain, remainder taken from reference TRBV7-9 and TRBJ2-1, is DTGVSQNPRHKITKRGQNVTFRCDPISEHNRLYWYRQTLGQGPEFLTYFQNEAQLEKSRLLSDRFSAERPKGSFSTLEIQRTEQGDSAMYLCASSLVSEESYNEQFFGPGTRLTVL.

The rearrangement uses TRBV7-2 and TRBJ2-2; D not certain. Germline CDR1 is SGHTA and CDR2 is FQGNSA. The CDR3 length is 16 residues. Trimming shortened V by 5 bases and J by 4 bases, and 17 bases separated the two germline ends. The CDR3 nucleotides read TGTGCCAGCAGCCCCTTCCCCAGCGAAAGCACCGGGGAGCTGTTTTTT. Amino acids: CASSPFPSESTGELFF.

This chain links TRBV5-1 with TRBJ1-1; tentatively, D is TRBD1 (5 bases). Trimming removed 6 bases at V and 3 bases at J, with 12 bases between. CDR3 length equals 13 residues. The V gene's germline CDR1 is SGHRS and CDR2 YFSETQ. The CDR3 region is CASNPRGDTEAFF. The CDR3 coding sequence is TGCGCCAGCAACCCGCGGGGGGACACTGAAGCTTTCTTT.

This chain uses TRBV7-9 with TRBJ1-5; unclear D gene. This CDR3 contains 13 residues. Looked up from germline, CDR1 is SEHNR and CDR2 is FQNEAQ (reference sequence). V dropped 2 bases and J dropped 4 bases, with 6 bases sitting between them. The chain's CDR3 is CASSLQENQPQHF. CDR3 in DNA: TGTGCCAGCAGCTTACAGGAAAATCAGCCCCAGCATTTT. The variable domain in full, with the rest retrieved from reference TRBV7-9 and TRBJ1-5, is DTGVSQNPRHKITKRGQNVTFRCDPISEHNRLYWYRQTLGQGPEFLTYFQNEAQLEKSRLLSDRFSAERPKGSFSTLEIQRTEQGDSAMYLCASSLQENQPQHFGDGTRLSIL.

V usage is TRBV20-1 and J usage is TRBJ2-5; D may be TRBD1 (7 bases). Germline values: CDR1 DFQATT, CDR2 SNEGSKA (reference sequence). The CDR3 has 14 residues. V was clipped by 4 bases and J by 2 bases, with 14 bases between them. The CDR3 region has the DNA TGCAGTGCTATCTGGCCAGGGGGGCAAGAGACCCAGTACTTC. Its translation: CSAIWPGGQETQYF.

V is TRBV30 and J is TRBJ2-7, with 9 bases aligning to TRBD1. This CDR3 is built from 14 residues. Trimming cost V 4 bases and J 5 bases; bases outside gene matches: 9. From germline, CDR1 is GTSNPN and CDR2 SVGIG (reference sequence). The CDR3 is CAWNRGLTPHEQYF. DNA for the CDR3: TGTGCCTGGAACAGGGGGCTCACCCCCCACGAGCAGTACTTC. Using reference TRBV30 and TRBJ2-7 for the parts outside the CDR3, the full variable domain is SQTIHQWPATLVQPVGSPLSLECTVEGTSNPNLYWYRQAAGRGLQLLFYSVGIGQISSEVPQNLSASRPQDRQFILSSKKLLLSDSGFYLCAWNRGLTPHEQYFGPGTRLTVT.

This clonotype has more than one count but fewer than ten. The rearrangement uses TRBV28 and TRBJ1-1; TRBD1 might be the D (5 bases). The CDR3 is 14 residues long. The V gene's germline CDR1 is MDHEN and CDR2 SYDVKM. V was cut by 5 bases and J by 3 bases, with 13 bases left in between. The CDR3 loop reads CASSVGGVDTEAFF. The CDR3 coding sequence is TGTGCCAGCAGTGTAGGAGGGGTGGACACTGAAGCTTTCTTT.

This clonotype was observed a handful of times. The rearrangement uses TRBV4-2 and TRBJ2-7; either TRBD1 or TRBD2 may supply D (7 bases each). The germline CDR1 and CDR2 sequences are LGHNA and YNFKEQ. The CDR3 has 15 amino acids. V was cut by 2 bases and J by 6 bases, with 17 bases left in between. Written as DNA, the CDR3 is TGTGCCAGCAGCCAACGTGTAGACAGGGAGGGCGAGCAGTACTTC. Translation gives CASSQRVDREGEQYF.

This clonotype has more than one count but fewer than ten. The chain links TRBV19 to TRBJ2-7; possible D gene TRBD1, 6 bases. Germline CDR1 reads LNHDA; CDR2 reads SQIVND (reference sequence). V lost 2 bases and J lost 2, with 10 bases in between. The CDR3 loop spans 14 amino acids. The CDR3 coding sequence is TGTGCCAGTAGTATAAACAGGGAGACCTACGAGCAGTACTTC. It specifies CASSINRETYEQYF. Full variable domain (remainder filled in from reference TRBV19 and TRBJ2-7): DGGITQSPKYLFRKEGQNVTLSCEQNLNHDAMYWYRQDPGQGLRLIYYSQIVNDFQKGDIAEGYSVSREKKESFPLTVTSAQKNPTAFYLCASSINRETYEQYFGPGTRLTVT.

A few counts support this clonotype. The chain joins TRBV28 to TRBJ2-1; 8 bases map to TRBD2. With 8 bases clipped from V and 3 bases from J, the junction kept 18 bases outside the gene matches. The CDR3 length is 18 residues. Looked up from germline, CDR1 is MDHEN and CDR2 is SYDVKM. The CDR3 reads CASLQSKNPGLDYNEQFF. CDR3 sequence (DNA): TGTGCCAGCCTCCAATCCAAGAATCCGGGACTAGACTACAATGAGCAGTTCTTC.

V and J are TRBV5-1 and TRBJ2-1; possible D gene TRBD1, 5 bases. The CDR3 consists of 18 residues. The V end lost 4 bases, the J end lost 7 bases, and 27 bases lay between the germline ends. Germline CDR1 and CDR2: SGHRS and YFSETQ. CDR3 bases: TGCGCCAGCAGCCCGTGGGGCAGAAAGAACCCCCAGCGTAATGAGCAGTTCTTC. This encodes CASSPWGRKNPQRNEQFF.

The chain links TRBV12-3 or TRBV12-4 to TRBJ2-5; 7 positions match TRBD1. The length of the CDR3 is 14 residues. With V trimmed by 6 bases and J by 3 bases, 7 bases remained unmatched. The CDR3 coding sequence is TGTGCCAGCAGCCCCCCAGGGACAGAAGAGACCCAGTACTTC. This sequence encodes CASSPPGTEETQYF.